The 32 T cell receptor beta chains below come from one sample, sequenced in a study of OX40 agonist ivuxolimab in advanced cancers. The assay was immunoSEQ multiplex PCR, and TCRdb's table has in-frame clones only and misses some. Among about 68,000 clones listed, more than 70% were seen once. The source was CD4+ or CD8+ T cells sorted from blood, collected in a trial of the OX40 agonist ivuxolimab. The source of these receptors is an adult with an advanced solid tumor such as melanoma, head and neck, liver or kidney cancer.

This clone was counted a few times. In DNA, the CDR3 is TGCGCCAGCAGCTTCGGAGGGGGGGCCATGAACACTGAAGCTTTCTTT. Translation: CASSFGGGAMNTEAFF. The chain joins TRBV5-1 to TRBJ1-1, with D tentatively TRBD1 (6 bases). CDR3 length equals 16 residues. From germline, CDR1 is SGHRS and CDR2 YFSETQ. V lost 2 bases to trimming and J lost 0 bases, with 14 bases between them.

The rearrangement uses TRBV4-1 and TRBJ1-3; 10 bases are shared with TRBD1. J gave up 4 bases and V 4 bases, and 7 bases lay outside the gene matches. The CDR3 totals 16 residues. The germline V gene encodes CDR1 MGHRA and CDR2 YSYEKL. The CDR3 spells CASSRQQGQGGNTIYF. DNA for the CDR3: TGCGCCAGCAGCCGGCAGCAGGGACAGGGGGGAAACACCATATATTTT.

In its sample, this clone was seen a few times. This chain joins TRBV7-2 and TRBJ1-1, with 7 nucleotides matching TRBD1. CDR3 size: 15 residues. Germline-derived CDR1 and CDR2 are SGHTA and FQGNSA. Trimming took 3 bases from V and 5 from J; bases not matched to a gene: 9. This CDR3 is CASSFLRGGLTEAFF. The CDR3 region has the DNA TGTGCCAGCAGCTTCTTGAGAGGGGGCTTGACTGAAGCTTTCTTT.

Here the CDR3 reads CASSLVYRGLNTEAFF. The CDR3 DNA follows: TGTGCCAGCAGCTTAGTGTACAGGGGTTTGAACACTGAAGCTTTCTTT. J is TRBJ1-1 and V is TRBV7-9, with 7 nucleotides matching TRBD1. V was pared by 1 base and J by 0 bases, with 5 bases of the junction left unmatched. CDR3 size: 16 residues. CDR1 and CDR2 (germline): SEHNR, FQNEAQ (reference sequence).

V and J are TRBV18 and TRBJ1-6; D gene unclear. Looked up from germline, CDR1 is KGHSH and CDR2 is LQKENI. The length of the CDR3 is 15 residues. Trimming took 1 base from V and 7 from J, leaving 11 bases between them. Written as DNA, the CDR3 is TGTGCCAGCTCACCACAAGAGGGTCGCAATTCACCCCTCCACTTT. The encoded protein is CASSPQEGRNSPLHF.

V and J are TRBV10-1 and TRBJ1-2; weak D call: TRBD1 (6 bases). V gave up 9 bases and J gave up 4 bases, with 9 bases separating them. CDR1 and CDR2 (germline): WNHNN, SYGVQD (reference sequence). CDR3 length: 11 amino acids. Here the CDR3 DNA reads TGCGCCAGTGGACAGTCCTATGGCTACACCTTC. Protein sequence: CASGQSYGYTF.

The V call is TRBV4-3, the J call TRBJ1-2, with TRBD1 matching over 7 bases. Germline CDR1 is LGHNA and CDR2 is YSLEER. Unmatched junction bases numbered 13, after V lost 4 bases and J lost 5 bases. The CDR3 contains 16 residues. CDR3 coding DNA: TGCGCCAGCAGCCTCAGGGTGGCAGGGGGGAATTATGGCTACACCTTC. Translating gives CASSLRVAGGNYGYTF.

The chain carries TRBV11-2 and TRBJ1-5; D unresolved. This CDR3 spans 14 amino acids. Germline CDR1 is SGHAT and CDR2 is FQNNGV. The V end was cut by 5 bases, the J end by 0 bases, with 8 bases between. The CDR3 bases are TGTGCCAGCAGCCTGGGTAGTAGCAATCAGCCCCAGCATTTT. Translating gives CASSLGSSNQPQHF.

V and J are TRBV4-1 and TRBJ1-6, with D uncertain. CDR1 and CDR2 (germline): MGHRA, YSYEKL. Trimming cost V 0 bases and J 7 bases, with 16 bases left between them. The CDR3 covers 17 residues. The DNA of the CDR3 is TGCGCCAGCAGCCAAGATCTCCCCGGGGTGGTCAATTCACCCCTCCACTTT. It yields the protein CASSQDLPGVVNSPLHF.

The gene calls are TRBV7-3 and TRBJ2-2; perhaps TRBD1 as D (6 bases). In germline, CDR1 is SGHTA, CDR2 FQGTGA. V lost 2 bases, J lost 1 base, and 11 bases lay in between. CDR3 length: 16 amino acids. CDR3 protein: CASSLLGQRNTGELFF. CDR3 DNA: TGTGCCAGCAGCTTATTGGGACAAAGGAACACCGGGGAGCTGTTTTTT.

This clone is medium-sized. The rearrangement uses TRBV6-1 and TRBJ1-1, with no clear D. Between the trimmed V and J ends, which lost 10 bases and 0 bases, there was a span of 9 bases. CDR3 length equals 12 residues. CDR1 and CDR2 (germline): MNHNS, SASEGT. This chain's CDR3 is CATLGMNTEAFF. As DNA, the CDR3 is TGTGCCACCCTAGGGATGAACACTGAAGCTTTCTTT.

The chain links TRBV4-3 to TRBJ1-2; maybe TRBD1 (5 bases). The germline V gene encodes CDR1 LGHNA and CDR2 YSLEER. The CDR3 runs 14 residues. Trimming stripped 0 bases from V and 9 bases from J, with 14 bases between. CDR3 protein: CASSQDRGMGSYTF. The CDR3 nucleotides read TGCGCCAGCAGCCAAGATAGGGGTATGGGAAGCTACACCTTC.

For the CDR3, the DNA is TGTGCCAGCAGTGATCGTCTGGGCGGCTACACCTTC. Translating it yields CASSDRLGGYTF. This chain uses TRBV2 with TRBJ1-2; no reliable D call. This CDR3 is 12 amino acids long. Trimming left V 3 bases short and J 8 bases short, with 10 bases between. Per the germline V gene, CDR1 is SNHLY and CDR2 is FYNNEI.

The chain recombines TRBV5-5 with TRBJ2-7, with D tentatively TRBD2 (5 bases). The CDR3 is 15 amino acids. Germline-derived CDR1 and CDR2 are SGHKS and YYEKEE (reference sequence). Trimming shortened V by 0 bases and J by 7 bases, and 17 bases separated the two germline ends. The CDR3 spells CASSLAPSHPKEQYF. Written as DNA, the CDR3 is TGTGCCAGCAGCTTGGCCCCTAGCCATCCTAAAGAGCAGTACTTC. Combining the CDR3 with reference TRBV5-5 and TRBJ2-7 gives the whole variable domain DAGVTQSPTHLIKTRGQQVTLRCSPISGHKSVSWYQQVLGQGPQFIFQYYEKEERGRGNFPDRFSARQFPNYSSELNVNALLLGDSALYLCASSLAPSHPKEQYFGPGTRLTVT.

The rearrangement joins TRBV5-1 to TRBJ1-4, with D tentatively TRBD1 (6 bases). V lost 6 bases, J lost 1 base, and 13 bases lay in between. In germline, CDR1 is SGHRS, CDR2 YFSETQ. The CDR3 is 15 residues long. In DNA, the CDR3 is TGCGCCAGCACCGAACAGGGAATAACTAATGAAAAACTGTTTTTT. This encodes CASTEQGITNEKLFF.

The V and J genes are TRBV4-1 and TRBJ1-4, with a possible D match to TRBD1 (5 bases). Deletions cut 1 base from V and 7 bases from J, with 13 bases between. The CDR3 runs to 15 residues. Germline CDR1 MGHRA, CDR2 YSYEKL. The CDR3 bases are TGCGCCAGCAGCCAAGGGGCAGGGATCGGTGAAAAACTGTTTTTT. Amino acid sequence: CASSQGAGIGEKLFF.

The CDR3 DNA is TGTGCCAGCAGCCCCGAGGGGGGTCTTTTCACAGATACGCAGTATTTT. It codes for CASSPEGGLFTDTQYF. The V and J genes are TRBV9 and TRBJ2-3; TRBD1 or TRBD2 may be the D gene (6 bases each). This CDR3 has 16 residues. With 4 bases removed from V and 2 bases from J, the gap between germline ends came to 17 bases. In germline, CDR1 is SGDLS, CDR2 YYNGEE.

The chain joins TRBV18 to TRBJ2-7; D is perhaps TRBD2 (5 bases). Trimming left V 3 bases short and J 2 bases short, with 17 bases between. CDR1 and CDR2 (germline): KGHSH, LQKENI. The CDR3 runs 16 residues. DNA of the CDR3: TGTGCCAGCTCACCGACCCTCGGGGTTGGAACCTACGAGCAGTACTTC. Protein product: CASSPTLGVGTYEQYF.

This clone was detected a few times. The V gene is TRBV2, the J gene TRBJ2-3; D not certain. Trimming pared 6 bases from V and 6 bases from J, leaving 13 bases between. The CDR3 length is 13 residues. Germline lookup yields CDR1 SNHLY and CDR2 FYNNEI. The CDR3 DNA sequence: TGTGCCAGCAGGGGTAGACTTAGCGATACGCAGTATTTT. Translation gives CASRGRLSDTQYF.

This chain links TRBV19 with TRBJ2-7; TRBD2 is a possible D gene (5 bases). The CDR3 has 16 amino acids. Trimming shortened V by 1 base and J by 0 bases, and 13 bases separated the two germline ends. Germline CDR1 and CDR2: LNHDA and SQIVND (reference sequence). DNA for the CDR3: TGTGCCAGTAGTATAGGGTGGAGGACCGTCTCCTACGAGCAGTACTTC. Protein product: CASSIGWRTVSYEQYF. The variable domain in full, with the rest retrieved from reference TRBV19 and TRBJ2-7, is DGGITQSPKYLFRKEGQNVTLSCEQNLNHDAMYWYRQDPGQGLRLIYYSQIVNDFQKGDIAEGYSVSREKKESFPLTVTSAQKNPTAFYLCASSIGWRTVSYEQYFGPGTRLTVT.

The chain recombines TRBV7-6 with TRBJ2-7; D is undetermined. CDR3 length: 12 residues. The V and J ends lost 0 bases and 5 bases respectively, with 5 bases between them. Germline-derived CDR1 and CDR2 are SGHVS and FNYEAQ. The CDR3 DNA sequence: TGTGCCAGCAGCTTAGCAAACAACGAGCAGTACTTC. Protein product: CASSLANNEQYF.

CDR3 in DNA: TGTGCCAGCAGTTACGACAGACTTGCTTCACCCCTCCACTTT. This encodes CASSYDRLASPLHF. The chain couples TRBV6-5 to TRBJ1-6; maybe TRBD1 (5 bases). The germline CDR1 and CDR2 sequences are MNHEY and SVGAGI. This CDR3 contains 14 residues. Trimming took off 2 bases at V and 9 bases at J, with 11 bases between the two ends.

The chain has TRBV9 and TRBJ1-6, with 7 nucleotides matching TRBD1. Germline CDR1 reads SGDLS; CDR2 reads YYNGEE. Trimming removed 0 bases from V and 5 bases from J; junction bases left unmatched: 5. The CDR3 loop spans 16 amino acids. The CDR3 DNA reads TGTGCCAGCAGCGTAGGTGCCAGGGGGAATAATTCACCCCTCCACTTT. Translation gives CASSVGARGNNSPLHF.

This clone was observed a handful of times. CDR3 region: CASSQEGRLCTYEQYF. The DNA of the CDR3 is TGCGCCAGCAGCCAAGAAGGCAGGCTATGCACCTACGAGCAGTACTTC. The chain combines TRBV4-3 with TRBJ2-7; D is undetermined. This CDR3 comprises 16 residues. Trimming pared 0 bases from V and 2 bases from J, leaving 14 bases between. Germline V gene data show CDR1 as LGHNA and CDR2 as YSLEER.

V usage is TRBV6-5 and J usage is TRBJ1-2; 7 bases match TRBD1. V trimming: 6 bases; J trimming: 7 bases; junction bases outside the gene matches: 8. The CDR3 length is 13 residues. Germline assignment: CDR1 MNHEY and CDR2 SVGAGI. CDR3 bases: TGTGCCAGCAGCCCCCCCGACAGGGTTGGCTACACCTTC. This encodes CASSPPDRVGYTF.

The chain uses TRBV5-1 and TRBJ2-5; 8 bases map to TRBD2. The CDR3 loop spans 15 amino acids. Germline-derived CDR1 and CDR2 are SGHRS and YFSETQ. The V gene end was trimmed by 4 bases and the J gene end by 2 bases; junction bases not matched to a gene: 7. CDR3 sequence: CASSGIAGSQETQYF. The CDR3 DNA is TGCGCCAGCAGCGGGATAGCGGGGAGTCAAGAGACCCAGTACTTC.

The chain carries TRBV19 and TRBJ1-1; D gene unclear. Germline V gene data show CDR1 as LNHDA and CDR2 as SQIVND (reference sequence). V was cut by 2 bases and J by 1 base, with 5 bases left in between. There are 13 residues in the CDR3. The DNA of the CDR3 is TGTGCCAGTAGTATAATGGAGAACACTGAAGCTTTCTTT. It is translated as CASSIMENTEAFF.

The rearrangement joins TRBV18 to TRBJ2-3; D ambiguous. V dropped 0 bases and J dropped 4 bases, with 8 bases sitting between them. The length of the CDR3 is 14 residues. The germline V gene encodes CDR1 KGHSH and CDR2 LQKENI. The CDR3 region is CASSPPPWADTQYF. Here the CDR3 DNA reads TGTGCCAGCTCACCACCGCCCTGGGCAGATACGCAGTATTTT.

The rearrangement links TRBV2 to TRBJ2-5; a possible D gene is TRBD2 (5 bases). Looked up from germline, CDR1 is SNHLY and CDR2 is FYNNEI. V lost 6 bases and J 4 bases, leaving 9 bases between the germline ends. The CDR3 spans 12 residues. CDR3 DNA sequence: TGTGCCAGCAGAGACTATTCAGAGACCCAGTACTTC. This encodes CASRDYSETQYF.

The chain carries TRBV5-1 and TRBJ2-7; the match to TRBD1 covers 8 bases. This CDR3 has 14 residues. V dropped 10 bases and J dropped 3; count of bases not matched to a gene: 12. CDR1 is SGHRS and CDR2 is YFSETQ in the germline V gene. This CDR3 is CACGNGQGFYEQYF. The CDR3 DNA sequence: TGCGCCTGCGGGAACGGACAGGGATTCTACGAGCAGTACTTC.

The chain recombines TRBV6-5 with TRBJ1-1; D unclear. The CDR3 extends over 14 amino acids. Per the germline V gene, CDR1 is MNHEY and CDR2 is SVGAGI. V lost 3 bases and J 3 bases, leaving 11 bases between the germline ends. The CDR3 bases are TGTGCCAGCAGTTATTCGGGGTCACACACTGAAGCTTTCTTT. Amino acid sequence: CASSYSGSHTEAFF.

The V gene is TRBV11-1, the J gene TRBJ2-7; 7 bases are a match to TRBD1. Trimming removed 6 bases from V and 4 bases from J; junction bases left unmatched: 9. This CDR3 comprises 14 residues. Looked up from germline, CDR1 is SGHAT and CDR2 is FQDESV (reference sequence). The CDR3 reads CASSRTGAGYEQYF. CDR3 bases: TGTGCCAGCAGTCGCACAGGGGCCGGGTACGAGCAGTACTTC.